The TCR beta chain under discussion was sequenced for a study of blood T cell repertoires in COVID-19. Study overall: The origin of the acute and convalescent COVID-19 samples was the United States, Italy and Spain. In each case, the material was cDNA or gDNA derived from T cells, B-cell-depleted T cells, or PBMCs.

Trimming cost V 2 bases and J 7 bases, with 11 bases left between them. The CDR3 loop spans 13 amino acids. Germline V gene sequence: CDR1 SGHTA, CDR2 FQGTGA. In the study's own analysis: Estimation of nucleated cell counts was performed using reference gene primer amplification. This table comes from immunoSEQ multiplex PCR, and its TCRdb copy is limited to in-frame clones, with some not included. That table furnishes V, J and clone size, whereas the DNA furnished D and trimming. Of around 140,000 clones listed, around 80% are singletons. The chain uses TRBV7-3 and TRBJ2-5; D possibly corresponds to TRBD2 (6 bases). Sequenced input: peripheral blood. The sequence was collected from a man in his 70s who had recovered from COVID-19. This CDR3 is CASSLGDSGTQYF. CDR3 sequence (DNA): TGTGCCAGCAGCTTAGGGGACTCAGGGACCCAGTACTTC.